The present TCR beta chain was sequenced within a study of blood T cell repertoires in COVID-19. On the study more broadly: Acute and convalescent COVID-19 samples came from the United States, Italy and Spain. The cDNA or gDNA used as material had been derived from T cells, B-cell-depleted T cells, or PBMCs.

CDR1 and CDR2 (germline): MNHEY, SMNVEV (reference sequence). The V and J ends lost 4 bases and 12 bases respectively, with 21 bases between them. The CDR3 totals 14 residues. Per the original methods: Reference gene primer amplification gave nucleated cell count estimates. Assay used: immunoSEQ multiplex PCR; TCRdb lists only in-frame clones, some missing. The V and J calls and the clone size are those of that table, but D and trimming were determined from the DNA. Found here are 200,000 to 300,000 clones, about 70% of them singletons; the top ten hold over 3%. The V call is TRBV27, the J call TRBJ1-1; tentative D call: TRBD1 (6 bases). Material for sequencing was peripheral blood. The sequence was obtained from a woman older than 75 with acute or convalescent COVID-19. The CDR3 coding sequence is TGTGCCAGCAGTTCCCTCGGGGGGCGCGTCGTAACTTTCTTT. It specifies CASSSLGGRVVTFF.